This T cell receptor (beta chain) was sequenced for a study of CXCR3-negative and CXCR3-positive naive CD8 T cells. General observations from the study: Researchers report that CXCR3-positive naive cells carry more hydrophobic TRB CDR3s than CXCR3-negative naive cells. Naive cells that were CXCR3-negative or CXCR3-positive used TRBV-TRBJ genes alike, while memory cells diverged.

About this clonotype itself: Its antigen remains unknown.

A CD45RO-CCR7+CD27+CD95- phenotype identified naive CD8+ T cells. CDR3 length equals 16 residues. UMI-labeled 5' RACE yielded the TRB cDNA libraries. TCRdb reanalyzed the 5' RACE reads, giving one entry per CDR3 protein sequence and no DNA. In total, the table holds about 150,000 distinct CDR3 sequences. V usage is TRBV21-1 and J usage is TRBJ2-1. TRBV21-1 is deemed a pseudogene. The sequencing sample was made of naive CXCR3+ CD8+ T cells from blood. Subset meaning: CD45RO-CCR7+CD27+CD95- naive CD8+ T cells expressing CXCR3 (TNR3+). This clonotype was sampled from a human donor in good health. Some clones in this sample may be carry-over from other donors' samples. CDR3 protein: CASSKVSGTTYNEQFF.